This TCR beta chain comes out of a study of cytomegalovirus exposure and HLA in healthy donors. Study results and limitations: Later analysis indicated greater clonal expansion among HLA-associated TCR beta chains than among equally common other chains.

The CDR3 extends over 13 amino acids. The junction had 3 bases not matched to a gene; V was cut back by 8 bases and J by 3 bases. From germline, CDR1 is SNHLY and CDR2 FYNNEI. Details on this clone: The antigen is unknown.

Among the donors, all were healthy bone marrow donors. The PCR contained 60 Vbeta and 13 Jbeta primers. The table came from immunoSEQ multiplex PCR; TCRdb's copy has only in-frame clones and leaves some out. The sample carries some 130,000 clones, about four fifths recorded once. The TCR was taken from a man aged 30-40 years in good health. The chain has TRBV2 and TRBJ1-5; 8 bases line up with TRBD1. The sample was PBMCs. CDR3 in DNA: TGTGCCAGCGTGGGACAGGTCAATCAGCCCCAGCATTTT. Translated: CASVGQVNQPQHF.